This TCR beta chain was profiled in a study of blood T cell repertoires in COVID-19. Germline lookup yields CDR1 MNHEY and CDR2 SMNVEV (reference sequence). The trim removed 1 base at V and 13 bases at J, leaving 8 bases unmatched. This CDR3 spans 13 amino acids. Here immunoSEQ multiplex PCR was the method, and the copy in TCRdb shows in-frame clones only, minus some. The table lists over 55,000 clones, about 90% of them singletons, with under 3% in the top ten. The sequencing sample was made of peripheral blood. The source is a man between 60 and 70 years old with acute or convalescent COVID-19. V is TRBV27 and J is TRBJ1-2, with 8 nucleotides matching TRBD1. The CDR3 coding sequence is TGTGCCAGCAGTTTATGGACAGGGAGTAGAATCACCTTC. Translating it yields CASSLWTGSRITF.